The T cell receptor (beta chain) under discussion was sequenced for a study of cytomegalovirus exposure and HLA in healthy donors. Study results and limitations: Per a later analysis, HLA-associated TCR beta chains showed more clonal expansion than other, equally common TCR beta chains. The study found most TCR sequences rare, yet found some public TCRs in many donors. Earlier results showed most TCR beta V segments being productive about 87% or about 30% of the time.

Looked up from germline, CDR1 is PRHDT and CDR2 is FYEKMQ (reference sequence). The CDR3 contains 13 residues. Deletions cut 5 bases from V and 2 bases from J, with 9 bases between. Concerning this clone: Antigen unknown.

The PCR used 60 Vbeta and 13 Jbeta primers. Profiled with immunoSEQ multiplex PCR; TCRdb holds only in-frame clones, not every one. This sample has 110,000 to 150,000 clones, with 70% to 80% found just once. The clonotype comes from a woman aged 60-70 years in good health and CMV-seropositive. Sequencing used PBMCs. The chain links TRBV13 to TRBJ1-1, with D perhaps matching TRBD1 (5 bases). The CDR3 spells CASSIDRNTEAFF. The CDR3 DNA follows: TGTGCCAGCAGCATAGACAGAAACACTGAAGCTTTCTTT.